Below, 30 T cell receptor beta chains from the same sample are listed, as sequenced in a study of early T cells in non-severe SARS-CoV-2 infection (dated by TCRdb to about 2021). The protocol used for the library was 5' RACE. The instrument given in TCRdb is NextSeq 500. TCRdb applied fastp at Q25 and MiXCR to the public reads, then kept only in-frame beta chains. Identical CDR3 protein sequences are pooled into one entry, listed with their most common genes and DNA. This sample holds roughly 70,000 distinct CDR3 sequences; less than 15% were observed only once. Of the sample, over 6.5% falls within the top ten clones. Sequenced: whole blood. The receptors were gathered from an adult who was a healthcare worker with PCR-confirmed SARS-CoV-2 infection or an uninfected control (not recorded which).

In this sample, this clonotype turned up many times. The rearrangement joins TRBV5-6 to TRBJ2-2; TRBD2 agrees at 7 bases. Germline CDR1 reads SGHDT; CDR2 reads YYEEEE. V was pared by 2 bases and J by 5 bases, with 3 bases of the junction left unmatched. This CDR3 is 14 amino acids long. The CDR3 protein is CASSFISGTGELFF. As DNA, the CDR3 is TGTGCCAGCAGCTTCATTAGCGGGACCGGGGAGCTGTTTTTT.

The CDR3 nucleotides are TGTGCCAGCAGCTCAGCTAGCGGGATCGAGCAGTACTTC. Its translation is CASSSASGIEQYF. V and J are TRBV7-9 and TRBJ2-7, with 9 bases aligning to TRBD2. The CDR3 has 13 residues. V trimming: 4 bases; J trimming: 6 bases; junction bases outside the gene matches: 4. CDR1 is SEHNR, CDR2 FQNEAQ, per germline (reference sequence).

This clonotype was observed at least ten times. The genes are TRBV18 and TRBJ2-2; D might be TRBD1 (6 bases). With 3 bases removed from V and 2 bases from J, the gap between germline ends came to 13 bases. The CDR3 runs to 16 residues. Germline V CDR1 and CDR2: KGHSH, LQKENI. DNA for the CDR3: TGTGCCAGCTCACCCGATGACAGGAGAAACACCGGGGAGCTGTTTTTT. Translated: CASSPDDRRNTGELFF. The entire variable domain, with the rest obtained from reference TRBV18 and TRBJ2-2, is as follows: NAGVMQNPRHLVRRRGQEARLRCSPMKGHSHVYWYRQLPEEGLKFMVYLQKENIIDESGMPKERFSAEFPKEGPSILRIQQVVRGDSAAYFCASSPDDRRNTGELFFGEGSRLTVL.

This clonotype was counted a few times. The CDR3 here is CASSLTTGTGFHEQYF. The CDR3 DNA is TGCGCCAGCAGCCTTACCACGGGGACAGGGTTCCACGAGCAGTACTTC. The chain links TRBV4-3 to TRBJ2-7; TRBD1 aligns across 9 bases. Germline values: CDR1 LGHNA, CDR2 YSLEER. The CDR3 extends over 16 amino acids. V trimming: 4 bases; J trimming: 5 bases; junction bases outside the gene matches: 12.

There are a few counts of this clonotype. The rearrangement uses TRBV29-1 and TRBJ2-1; D gene uncertain. Germline values: CDR1 SQVTM, CDR2 ANQGSEA. This CDR3 contains 12 residues. V dropped 7 bases and J dropped 5 bases, with 12 bases sitting between them. The CDR3 sequence is CSARPGHNEQFF. The CDR3 DNA reads as TGCAGCGCCCGTCCCGGGCACAATGAGCAGTTCTTC.

Only a few counts were recorded for this clonotype. The chain links TRBV6-4 to TRBJ2-7; D might be TRBD1 (5 bases). This CDR3 comprises 16 residues. CDR1 MRHNA and CDR2 SNTAGT come from the germline V gene. The V gene lost 3 bases and the J gene lost 8 bases, with 23 bases spanning the gap. CDR3 sequence: CASSDFFGRDPKKQYF. As DNA, the CDR3 is TGTGCCAGCAGTGATTTTTTCGGCAGGGATCCTAAAAAGCAGTACTTC.

This clonotype came up many times. The chain uses TRBV20-1 and TRBJ1-2, with 7 positions matching TRBD1. With V trimmed by 5 bases and J by 2 bases, 2 bases remained unmatched. CDR3 length: 12 amino acids. The germline gives CDR1 DFQATT, CDR2 SNEGSKA (reference sequence). CDR3 in DNA: TGCAGTGCTGACAGGGCGAACTATGGCTACACCTTC. It yields the protein CSADRANYGYTF.

This clonotype was picked up many times. The chain links TRBV11-1 to TRBJ2-7, with TRBD1 identical over 10 bases. J lost 2 bases, V lost 5 bases, and 9 bases had no gene match. The CDR3 is 16 amino acids. Germline V CDR1 and CDR2: SGHAT, FQDESV (reference sequence). CDR3 in DNA: TGTGCCAGCAGCCCGGAACGGACAGGGGGTACCTACGAGCAGTACTTC. This encodes CASSPERTGGTYEQYF. The whole variable domain, filled in from reference TRBV11-1 and TRBJ2-7, reads EAEVAQSPRYKITEKSQAVAFWCDPISGHATLYWYRQILGQGPELLVQFQDESVVDDSQLPKDRFSAERLKGVDSTLKIQPAELGDSAMYLCASSPERTGGTYEQYFGPGTRLTVT.

This clonotype was detected a few times. The chain has TRBV28 and TRBJ1-3; D might be TRBD1 (6 bases). V lost 7 bases and J 0 bases, leaving 19 bases between the germline ends. CDR1 MDHEN and CDR2 SYDVKM come from the germline V gene. The CDR3 spans 17 residues. CDR3 DNA sequence: TGTGCCAGCACTCCGGGCGGGGGGCTCATCTCTGGAAACACCATATATTTT. This encodes CASTPGGGLISGNTIYF.

A few counts support this clonotype. J is TRBJ2-6 and V is TRBV4-3, with D unresolved. The CDR3 loop spans 14 amino acids. Germline CDR1 reads LGHNA; CDR2 reads YSLEER. Trimming stripped 0 bases from V and 12 bases from J, with 12 bases between. CDR3 residues: CASSQESVMSVLTF. The CDR3 region has the DNA TGCGCCAGCAGCCAAGAGTCCGTCATGTCCGTCCTGACTTTC.

The genes are TRBV29-1 and TRBJ2-1; tentatively, D is TRBD1 or TRBD2 (5 bases each). CDR1 and CDR2 (germline): SQVTM, ANQGSEA. The CDR3 covers 13 residues. Trimming took 4 bases from V and 6 from J, leaving 13 bases between them. For the CDR3, the DNA is TGCAGCGTTGCATCGGGGCTAGTCAATGAGCAGTTCTTC. Translated, it gives CSVASGLVNEQFF.

This clonotype was detected a few times. The V and J genes are TRBV28 and TRBJ1-2; D is unclear. V gave up 4 bases and J gave up 5 bases, with 14 bases separating them. This CDR3 has 14 residues. The germline V gene encodes CDR1 MDHEN and CDR2 SYDVKM. The CDR3 loop is CASSSLRLGYGYTF. As DNA, the CDR3 is TGTGCCAGCAGTTCTTTGAGATTGGGGTATGGCTACACCTTC.

This clonotype was seen ten or more times. Here the CDR3 reads CASSPTGRQPQHF. DNA for the CDR3: TGTGCCAGCAGCCCGACAGGGCGTCAGCCCCAGCATTTT. The rearrangement joins TRBV12-3 or TRBV12-4 to TRBJ1-5; 7 positions agree with TRBD1. The CDR3 is made up of 13 amino acids. V trimming: 6 bases; J trimming: 6 bases; junction bases outside the gene matches: 5.

The chain recombines TRBV6-1 with TRBJ2-1; TRBD2 might be the D (6 bases). Looked up from germline, CDR1 is MNHNS and CDR2 is SASEGT. The CDR3 extends over 12 amino acids. The V end was cut by 6 bases, the J end by 8 bases, with 11 bases between. In DNA form, the CDR3 reads TGTGCCAGCAGCCTGCGGGGTGATGAGCAGTTCTTC. It encodes CASSLRGDEQFF.

The rearrangement joins TRBV11-1 to TRBJ1-2, with 8 bases fitting TRBD1. After removal of 5 bases from V and 2 bases from J, the junction contained 4 bases not matched to a gene. Germline V gives CDR1 SGHAT, CDR2 FQDESV (reference sequence). The length of the CDR3 is 14 residues. The CDR3 bases are TGTGCCAGCAGCCGGACAGGGTTGAACTATGGCTACACCTTC. Translating it yields CASSRTGLNYGYTF. Full variable domain (remainder filled in from reference TRBV11-1 and TRBJ1-2): EAEVAQSPRYKITEKSQAVAFWCDPISGHATLYWYRQILGQGPELLVQFQDESVVDDSQLPKDRFSAERLKGVDSTLKIQPAELGDSAMYLCASSRTGLNYGYTFGSGTRLTVV.

The gene calls are TRBV19 and TRBJ1-5; TRBD1 agrees at 7 bases. The ends lost 7 bases at V and 0 bases at J; junction bases unmatched: 6. Germline V gene sequence: CDR1 LNHDA, CDR2 SQIVND (reference sequence). The CDR3 extends over 15 amino acids. The CDR3 DNA follows: TGTGCCAGTAAAGACAGGGTTAATAGCAATCAGCCCCAGCATTTT. It is translated as CASKDRVNSNQPQHF. Together with reference TRBV19 and TRBJ1-5, the CDR3 gives the full variable domain: DGGITQSPKYLFRKEGQNVTLSCEQNLNHDAMYWYRQDPGQGLRLIYYSQIVNDFQKGDIAEGYSVSREKKESFPLTVTSAQKNPTAFYLCASKDRVNSNQPQHFGDGTRLSIL.

This clonotype has a count of ten or more. This chain's CDR3 is CASQRGTYGYTF. As DNA, the CDR3 is TGTGCCAGCCAAAGGGGGACCTATGGCTACACCTTC. This chain links TRBV25-1 with TRBJ1-2, with D possibly TRBD1 on 6 matching bases. Germline CDR1 MGHDK, CDR2 SYGVNS. This CDR3 contains 12 residues. V dropped 8 bases and J dropped 4 bases, with 11 bases sitting between them.

Many counts were recorded for this clonotype. The chain uses TRBV9 and TRBJ2-7, with 9 positions matching TRBD2. This CDR3 contains 14 residues. V gave up 4 bases and J gave up 6 bases; unmatched junction bases: 8. Germline V CDR1 and CDR2: SGDLS, YYNGEE. Written as DNA, the CDR3 is TGTGCCAGCAGCCCCGGGACTAGCAGGGGCGAGCAGTACTTC. This gives the protein CASSPGTSRGEQYF.

V gene TRBV28 combines with J gene TRBJ2-1, with D possibly being TRBD1 (5 bases). Germline assignment: CDR1 MDHEN and CDR2 SYDVKM. The CDR3 length is 14 residues. V shed 10 bases and J shed 3 bases, with 16 bases lying between them. The CDR3 reads CATTLTAVYNEQFF. The CDR3 region has the DNA TGTGCCACCACACTGACAGCTGTCTACAATGAGCAGTTCTTC.

This clonotype was detected a few times. The V and J genes are TRBV28 and TRBJ2-7; the D is unclear. V lost 4 bases and J lost 3, with 10 bases in between. The CDR3 runs 13 residues. The germline CDR1 and CDR2 sequences are MDHEN and SYDVKM. The CDR3 sequence is CASSYSAIYEQYF. In DNA form, the CDR3 reads TGTGCCAGCAGTTATTCCGCGATCTACGAGCAGTACTTC. Combining the CDR3 with reference TRBV28 and TRBJ2-7 gives the whole variable domain DVKVTQSSRYLVKRTGEKVFLECVQDMDHENMFWYRQDPGLGLRLIYFSYDVKMKEKGDIPEGYSVSREKKERFSLILESASTNQTSMYLCASSYSAIYEQYFGPGTRLTVT.

The rearrangement links TRBV12-3 or TRBV12-4 to TRBJ1-1; 9 nucleotides match TRBD1. There are 13 residues in the CDR3. V dropped 6 bases and J dropped 5; count of bases not matched to a gene: 4. Written as DNA, the CDR3 is TGTGCCAGCAGCCTACAGGGGGCAACTGAAGCTTTCTTT. Amino acids: CASSLQGATEAFF.

This clonotype was recorded a few times. The chain links TRBV7-2 to TRBJ1-2; 11 positions agree with TRBD1. Germline-derived CDR1 and CDR2 are SGHTA and FQGNSA. The CDR3 length is 15 residues. Trimming at V came to 1 base and at J to 4 bases, leaving 2 bases not matched to a gene. The CDR3: CASSLGTGGSYGYTF. CDR3 nucleotide sequence: TGTGCCAGCAGCTTAGGGACAGGGGGCAGCTATGGCTACACCTTC.

This clonotype was found many times. The J gene is TRBJ2-7, the V gene TRBV5-1; D call uncertain. This CDR3 is 13 amino acids long. Trimming shortened V by 1 base and J by 0 bases, and 5 bases separated the two germline ends. Germline values: CDR1 SGHRS, CDR2 YFSETQ. The CDR3 bases are TGCGCCAGCAGCTTGAGATTCTCCTACGAGCAGTACTTC. Translated: CASSLRFSYEQYF.

This clonotype was detected many times. The genes are TRBV20-1 and TRBJ2-5; 10 nucleotides line up with TRBD2. The V gene end was trimmed by 1 base and the J gene end by 5 bases; junction bases not matched to a gene: 13. In germline, CDR1 is DFQATT, CDR2 SNEGSKA (reference sequence). The CDR3 contains 17 residues. The DNA of the CDR3 is TGCAGTGCTAGAGTGGCTAGCGGGAGCTTCACTCTTGAGACCCAGTACTTC. Amino acid sequence: CSARVASGSFTLETQYF.

V gene TRBV27 combines with J gene TRBJ2-3; D is unclear. V lost 5 bases, J lost 8 bases, and 8 bases lay in between. The CDR3 has 11 amino acids. Germline V lookup: CDR1 MNHEY, CDR2 SMNVEV (reference sequence). CDR3 sequence: CASSGPLTQYF. The CDR3 nucleotides read TGTGCCAGCAGTGGACCCCTTACGCAGTATTTT.

This clonotype has at least ten counts. The rearrangement links TRBV28 to TRBJ2-3, with no clear D. V lost 10 bases to trimming and J lost 3 bases, with 11 bases between them. From germline, CDR1 is MDHEN and CDR2 SYDVKM. The CDR3 runs to 12 residues. DNA of the CDR3: TGTGCCACCTCTGATTCTACAGATACGCAGTATTTT. This encodes CATSDSTDTQYF. Full variable domain (outside the CDR3, taken from reference TRBV28 and TRBJ2-3): DVKVTQSSRYLVKRTGEKVFLECVQDMDHENMFWYRQDPGLGLRLIYFSYDVKMKEKGDIPEGYSVSREKKERFSLILESASTNQTSMYLCATSDSTDTQYFGPGTRLTVL.

The V and J genes are TRBV6-1 and TRBJ1-1; 8 positions match TRBD1. This CDR3 comprises 14 residues. V shed 4 bases, J shed 4 bases, and the junction held 5 bases outside the gene matches. CDR1 MNHNS and CDR2 SASEGT come from the germline V gene. Here the CDR3 reads CASSVGQVVTEAFF. The CDR3 DNA reads as TGTGCCAGCAGTGTGGGACAGGTGGTCACTGAAGCTTTCTTT.

The V call is TRBV27, the J call TRBJ2-7; 12 bases agree with TRBD1. The length of the CDR3 is 14 residues. The ends lost 6 bases at V and 9 bases at J; junction bases unmatched: 9. Germline V gene data show CDR1 as MNHEY and CDR2 as SMNVEV (reference sequence). In DNA form, the CDR3 reads TGTGCCAGCAGAGGGACAGGGGGCCGCCACGTGCAGTACTTC. This sequence encodes CASRGTGGRHVQYF.

The sample holds many counts of this clonotype. This chain joins TRBV7-2 and TRBJ2-1; D is ambiguous. Germline loops: CDR1 SGHTA, CDR2 FQGNSA. CDR3 length equals 14 residues. The germline V and J ends were trimmed by 4 bases and 2 bases, with 9 bases remaining between them. The chain's CDR3 is CASSSARAYNEQFF. The CDR3 DNA follows: TGTGCCAGCAGCTCTGCTAGGGCCTACAATGAGCAGTTCTTC.

This clonotype was seen repeatedly, ten times or more. The chain combines TRBV24-1 with TRBJ1-1, with D possibly being TRBD1 (5 bases). This CDR3 is built from 13 residues. The germline V gene encodes CDR1 KGHDR and CDR2 SFDVKD. Trimming removed 7 bases at V and 5 bases at J, with 13 bases between. The CDR3: CATSLGGRTEAFF. The DNA of the CDR3 is TGTGCCACCAGCCTCGGGGGGAGAACTGAAGCTTTCTTT.